These T cell receptor beta chains were read from a single sample in a study of control samples from healthy donors and cancer patients. Profiling relied on immunoSEQ multiplex PCR, and the TCRdb table lists in-frame clones only, not all of them. The sample lists over 45,000 clones; approximately 90% were seen once. Sample: PBMCs. The receptors were gathered from a man under 40 with colorectal cancer. The CDR3 runs from the conserved cysteine through the conserved F or W. Each record gives: D gene, CDR3 length, clone size, J gene, V gene, CDR3 DNA, CDR3 protein. The D gene is left open where the match is weak. A row's size may be missing; if present it is once, few, many or a size class.

D: NA; length: 14; size: NA; J: TRBJ1-2; V: TRBV6-5; DNA: TGTGCCAGCAGTTACACGGGGCTTAACTATGGCTACACCTTC; CDR3: CASSYTGLNYGYTF
D: NA; length: 14; size: NA; J: TRBJ1-1; V: TRBV6-5; DNA: TGTGCCAGCAGCCTGGGTCTCGGCAACACTGAAGCTTTCTTT; CDR3: CASSLGLGNTEAFF
D: NA; length: 13; size: NA; J: TRBJ1-2; V: TRBV12-5; DNA: TGTGCTAGTGTCCTGGACACTGGATATGGCTACACCTTC; CDR3: CASVLDTGYGYTF
D: TRBD2; length: 14; size: NA; J: TRBJ2-1; V: TRBV5-5; DNA: TGTGCCAGCAGCCACTCCGGGAGGGCTGATGAGCAGTTCTTC; CDR3: CASSHSGRADEQFF
D: NA; length: 14; size: NA; J: TRBJ2-5; V: TRBV19; DNA: TGTGCCAGTGGGACTACAGGGGACCAAGAGACCCAGTACTTC; CDR3: CASGTTGDQETQYF
D: NA; length: 15; size: NA; J: TRBJ2-1; V: TRBV6-5; DNA: TGTGCCAGCAGTGACTCCGGGACGCCCAACAATGAGCAGTTCTTC; CDR3: CASSDSGTPNNEQFF
D: NA; length: 13; size: NA; J: TRBJ1-2; V: TRBV19; DNA: TGTGCCAGCCGGGAGAACCCTGCCTATGGCTACACCTTC; CDR3: CASRENPAYGYTF
D: NA; length: 15; size: NA; J: TRBJ1-2; V: TRBV7-2; DNA: TGTGCCAGCAGCCAGGAGCTTGCGCTACACTATGGCTACACCTTC; CDR3: CASSQELALHYGYTF
D: TRBD1; length: 15; size: NA; J: TRBJ1-5; V: TRBV6-2/TRBV6-3; DNA: TGTGCCAGCAGTTACTCCGGGACAGGAGGCCAGCCCCAGCATTTT; CDR3: CASSYSGTGGQPQHF
D: NA; length: 15; size: NA; J: TRBJ2-3; V: TRBV9; DNA: TGTGCCAGCAGCACGGTTGGAGGGGGCGCAGATACGCAGTATTTT; CDR3: CASSTVGGGADTQYF
D: NA; length: 15; size: NA; J: TRBJ1-1; V: TRBV4-3; DNA: TGCGCCAGCAGCCCCGATAGGAGCGGTAGCACTGAAGCTTTCTTT; CDR3: CASSPDRSGSTEAFF
D: TRBD2; length: 16; size: once; J: TRBJ2-5; V: TRBV4-3; DNA: TGCGCCAGCAGCTTCCATAAGCGGGGGACTCAAGAGACCCAGTACTTC; CDR3: CASSFHKRGTQETQYF
D: NA; length: 14; size: NA; J: TRBJ2-2; V: TRBV5-1; DNA: TGCGCCAGCAGCTTGGGTATGAACACCGGGGAGCTGTTTTTT; CDR3: CASSLGMNTGELFF
D: NA; length: 11; size: NA; J: TRBJ1-1; V: TRBV6-1; DNA: TGTGCCAGCCGTGAGGGCACTGAAGCTTTCTTT; CDR3: CASREGTEAFF
D: TRBD1; length: 16; size: NA; J: TRBJ2-2; V: TRBV9; DNA: TGTGCCAGCAGCGTAGACGGGACAGATAACACCGGGGAGCTGTTTTTT; CDR3: CASSVDGTDNTGELFF
D: NA; length: 14; size: NA; J: TRBJ2-2; V: TRBV7-2; DNA: TGTGCCAGCAGCGATCGTCCTAGCACCGGGGAGCTGTTTTTT; CDR3: CASSDRPSTGELFF
D: NA; length: 14; size: NA; J: TRBJ2-7; V: TRBV27; DNA: TGTGCCAGCAGTTTACGGGGACTTACCTACGAGCAGTACTTC; CDR3: CASSLRGLTYEQYF
D: NA; length: 14; size: NA; J: TRBJ2-3; V: TRBV27; DNA: TGTGCCAGCAGTTCCCGCGCATACACAGATACGCAGTATTTT; CDR3: CASSSRAYTDTQYF
D: NA; length: 13; size: NA; J: TRBJ1-6; V: TRBV2; DNA: TGTGCCAGCGGCGAGTCCAGGGATTCACCCCTCCACTTT; CDR3: CASGESRDSPLHF
D: NA; length: 15; size: once; J: TRBJ1-4; V: TRBV3-1/TRBV3-2; DNA: TGTGCCAGCAGCCACCCTTTCCAAGGGGCACCAAAACTGTTTTTT; CDR3: CASSHPFQGAPKLFF
D: NA; length: 13; size: NA; J: TRBJ2-5; V: TRBV5-5; DNA: TGTGCCAGCAGCTTCGGAACAGAAGAGACCCAGTACTTC; CDR3: CASSFGTEETQYF
D: TRBD1; length: 14; size: once; J: TRBJ1-1; V: TRBV19; DNA: TGTGCCAGTACAAAACAGGGGGCGGTCACTGAAGCTTTCTTT; CDR3: CASTKQGAVTEAFF
D: NA; length: 15; size: NA; J: TRBJ1-5; V: TRBV19; DNA: TGTGCCAGTAGTATAACCGCAGCCAGCAATCAGCCCCAGCATTTT; CDR3: CASSITAASNQPQHF
D: TRBD1; length: 17; size: NA; J: TRBJ2-4; V: TRBV7-9; DNA: TGTGCCAGCAGCTCTACCGGGACAGGGTTTGGCAAAAACATTCAGTACTTC; CDR3: CASSSTGTGFGKNIQYF
D: NA; length: 14; size: NA; J: TRBJ1-2; V: TRBV30; DNA: TGTGCCTGGAGTGTTGGGGATGGGCCCTATGGCTACACCTTC; CDR3: CAWSVGDGPYGYTF
D: NA; length: 13; size: NA; J: TRBJ1-1; V: TRBV29-1; DNA: TGCAGCGTTAGTAGACCACCCAACACTGAAGCTTTCTTT; CDR3: CSVSRPPNTEAFF
D: NA; length: 14; size: NA; J: TRBJ2-5; V: TRBV6-5; DNA: TGTGCCAGCAGTTACTCAAGGGGGCAAGAGACCCAGTACTTC; CDR3: CASSYSRGQETQYF
D: NA; length: 14; size: NA; J: TRBJ2-1; V: TRBV9; DNA: TGTGCCAGCAGCGTAGTAAGTTTGGGTAATGAGCAGTTCTTC; CDR3: CASSVVSLGNEQFF
D: NA; length: 12; size: NA; J: TRBJ1-2; V: TRBV11-2; DNA: NA; CDR3: CASSLVGTGATF
D: NA; length: 15; size: NA; J: TRBJ1-3; V: TRBV4-3; DNA: TGCGCCAGCAGCCGCATTTTTGGCTCTGGAAACACCATATATTTT; CDR3: CASSRIFGSGNTIYF
D: TRBD1; length: 14; size: NA; J: TRBJ1-1; V: TRBV5-1; DNA: TGCGCCAGCAGCCTTCGACAGGGAATCACTGAAGCTTTCTTT; CDR3: CASSLRQGITEAFF
D: NA; length: 15; size: NA; J: TRBJ2-3; V: TRBV6-5; DNA: TGTGCCAGCAGTTCCGGCCTACGAAACGCAGATACGCAGTATTTT; CDR3: CASSSGLRNADTQYF
D: NA; length: 14; size: NA; J: TRBJ2-3; V: TRBV2; DNA: TGTGCCAGCTCCGCTGGGGCGAGCACAGATACGCAGTATTTT; CDR3: CASSAGASTDTQYF
D: TRBD1; length: 13; size: NA; J: TRBJ1-2; V: TRBV6-5; DNA: TGTGCCAGCGGCCCTGACAGGGTCTATGGCTACACCTTC; CDR3: CASGPDRVYGYTF
D: TRBD2; length: 14; size: NA; J: TRBJ2-7; V: TRBV20-1; DNA: TGCAGTGCTAGTGATGAAGCGGGGGTTAACGAGCAGTACTTC; CDR3: CSASDEAGVNEQYF
D: TRBD2; length: 14; size: NA; J: TRBJ2-3; V: TRBV7-2; DNA: TGTGCCAGCAGAGTAGCGGGCCGCACAGATACGCAGTATTTT; CDR3: CASRVAGRTDTQYF